This T cell receptor (beta chain) was captured by sequencing in a study of blood T cell repertoires in COVID-19. As for the study in general: COVID-19 samples, acute and convalescent, were from the United States, Italy and Spain. Sample material is recorded as cDNA or gDNA derived from T cells, B-cell-depleted T cells, or PBMCs.

V was clipped by 6 bases and J by 4 bases; unmatched bases: 4. The CDR3 extends over 13 amino acids. How the authors handled the data: Amplification of reference gene primers provided the estimated nucleated cell counts. Clones were sequenced by immunoSEQ multiplex PCR, and TCRdb holds only the in-frame ones, with some missing. The DNA gave D and trimming, while V, J and clone size come from that table. The table has roughly 53,000 clones, about 85% seen once. This rearrangement joins TRBV12-3 or TRBV12-4 to TRBJ2-7, with 9 bases fitting TRBD1. The sequenced sample was peripheral blood. This clonotype originated in a human donor in a cohort sampled during active COVID-19. The CDR3, as DNA: TGTGCCAGCAGGGGGACAGGGTTGTACGAGCAGTACTTC. Translation: CASRGTGLYEQYF.